This TCR beta chain is drawn from a study of cytotoxic CD8 clonotypes in ibrutinib-treated CLL. Comment on this clone: The junction departs from the called germline gene at one end, perhaps through a read error.

The table came from immunoSEQ multiplex PCR; TCRdb's copy has only in-frame clones and leaves some out. The sample yields over 150,000 clones, over 55% seen once. Sequencing was performed on PBMCs, taken after 24 months of ibrutinib treatment. This sequence originates from a human donor with chronic lymphocytic leukemia.

CDR3 amino acids: CASSPNLGAGGLDF. The CDR3, as DNA: TGCGCCAGCAGCCCCAACCTGGGGGCAGGGGGACTGGACTTC. The J gene is TRBJ2-7, the V gene TRBV5-1, with D perhaps TRBD1 (7 bases). The CDR3 is 14 amino acids. CDR1 and CDR2 from the germline V gene are SGHRS and YFSETQ. The entire variable domain, with the rest obtained from reference TRBV5-1 and TRBJ2-7, is as follows: KAGVTQTPRYLIKTRGQQVTLSCSPISGHRSVSWYQQTPGQGLQFLFEYFSETQRNKGNFPGRFSGRQFSNSRSEMNVSTLELGDSALYLCASSPNLGAGGLDFGPGTRLTVT.